This is a list of T cell receptor beta chains from one sample in a study of blood T cell repertoires in COVID-19. Profiling relied on immunoSEQ multiplex PCR, and the TCRdb table lists in-frame clones only, not all of them. The sample includes about 300,000 clones, around 90% seen only once; the top ten take over 4%. Input material: PBMCs or T cells enriched from blood (not recorded which). The source is a man aged 55-75 years who had recovered from COVID-19. Each CDR3 is given with its conserved first and last residue. A D gene is named only where the DNA matches it firmly. Size values are once, few and many counts, or a class for expanded clones, and some rows have none.

clone_size j_call v_call d_call cdr3_nt cdr3_aa
. TRBJ2-5 TRBV18 TRBD2 TGTGCCAGCTCACTGGCGGGAGAGCAAGAGACCCAGTACTTC CASSLAGEQETQYF
few TRBJ1-2 TRBV20-1 . TGCAGTGCTAGTGAACACCAGGGAAGCTATGGCTACACCTTC CSASEHQGSYGYTF
few TRBJ1-2 TRBV5-1 . TGCGCCAGCAGCCTGGGTTTAGGCGGGGAAGGCTACACCTTC CASSLGLGGEGYTF
. TRBJ2-2 TRBV6-2/TRBV6-3 TRBD2 TGTGCCAGCAGTTACTCGAGGCTAGCGGGAGCGAACACCGGGGAGCTGTTTTTT CASSYSRLAGANTGELFF
. TRBJ2-2 TRBV7-2 . TGTGCCAGCAGCACGAACTTTAACACCGGGGAGCTGTTTTTT CASSTNFNTGELFF
once TRBJ1-3 TRBV28 TRBD1 TGTGCCAGCAGTGCGGACAGGGGAAACACCATATATTTT CASSADRGNTIYF
. TRBJ2-1 TRBV7-9 . TGTGCCAGCAGCCCACAGGGATCCGGCTACAATGAGCAGTTCTTC CASSPQGSGYNEQFF
. TRBJ2-1 TRBV11-3 TRBD2 TGTGCCAGCAGCTTCAGCGGGAGGAGGGAGCAGTTCTTC CASSFSGRREQFF
. TRBJ1-2 TRBV10-3 . TGTGCCATCAGTCCGGGAACTCGGGGAGGCTACACCTTC CAISPGTRGGYTF
once TRBJ2-7 TRBV28 TRBD1 TGTGCCAGCAGTTTCCCTCCCGGGACAGTCACCTACGAGCAGTACTTC CASSFPPGTVTYEQYF
. TRBJ2-1 TRBV28 . TGTGCCAGCACCTCCCCGGGGCGGGGCAATGAGCAGTTCTTC CASTSPGRGNEQFF
. TRBJ1-1 TRBV6-2/TRBV6-3 . TGTGCCAGCAGTCTACAGGCGGGGATCACTGAAGCTTTCTTT CASSLQAGITEAFF
. TRBJ2-1 TRBV28 TRBD2 TGTGCCAGCAGTTTATTTCGGCTAGCGGGAGGTTACAATGAGCAGTTCTTC CASSLFRLAGGYNEQFF